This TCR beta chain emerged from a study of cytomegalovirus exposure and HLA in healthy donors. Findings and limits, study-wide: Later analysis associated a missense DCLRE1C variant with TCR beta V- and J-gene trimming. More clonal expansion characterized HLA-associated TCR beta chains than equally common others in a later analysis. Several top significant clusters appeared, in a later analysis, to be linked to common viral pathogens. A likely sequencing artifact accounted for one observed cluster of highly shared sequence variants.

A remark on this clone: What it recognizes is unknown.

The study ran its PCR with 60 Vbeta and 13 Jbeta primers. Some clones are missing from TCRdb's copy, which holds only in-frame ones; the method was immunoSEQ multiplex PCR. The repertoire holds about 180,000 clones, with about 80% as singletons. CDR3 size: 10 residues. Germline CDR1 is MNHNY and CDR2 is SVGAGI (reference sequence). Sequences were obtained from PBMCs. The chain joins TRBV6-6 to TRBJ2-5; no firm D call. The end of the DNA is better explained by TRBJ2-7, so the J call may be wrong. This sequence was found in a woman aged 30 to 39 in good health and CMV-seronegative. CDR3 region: CASGAYEQYF. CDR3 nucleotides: TGTGCCAGCGGGGCCTACGAGCAGTACTTC.